The entry below gives a single TCR beta chain sequence along with its context. Methods used by the authors: Amplification from reference gene primers served as the basis for estimated nucleated cell counts. The data were produced by immunoSEQ multiplex PCR, yet TCRdb's version contains in-frame clones alone and is incomplete. V, J and clone size were drawn from that table, and D and trimming were deduced from the DNA. The data contain 70,000 to 95,000 clones, around nine tenths of them seen just once; the ten biggest clones take up around 4.5%. Germline V gives CDR1 MNHEY, CDR2 SMNVEV (reference sequence). The CDR3 consists of 14 residues. Trimming pared 5 bases from V and 7 bases from J, leaving 12 bases between. These data are taken from a study of blood T cell repertoires in COVID-19. Study details: Acute and convalescent COVID-19 samples came from the United States, Italy and Spain.

The rearrangement joins TRBV27 to TRBJ1-6; maybe TRBD1 (5 bases). The sequencing input was peripheral blood. This receptor was identified in a woman of 80 years or more with active COVID-19. The CDR3 sequence: CASSPTGRNSPLHF. CDR3 DNA: TGTGCCAGCAGTCCCACAGGACGAAATTCACCCCTCCACTTT.